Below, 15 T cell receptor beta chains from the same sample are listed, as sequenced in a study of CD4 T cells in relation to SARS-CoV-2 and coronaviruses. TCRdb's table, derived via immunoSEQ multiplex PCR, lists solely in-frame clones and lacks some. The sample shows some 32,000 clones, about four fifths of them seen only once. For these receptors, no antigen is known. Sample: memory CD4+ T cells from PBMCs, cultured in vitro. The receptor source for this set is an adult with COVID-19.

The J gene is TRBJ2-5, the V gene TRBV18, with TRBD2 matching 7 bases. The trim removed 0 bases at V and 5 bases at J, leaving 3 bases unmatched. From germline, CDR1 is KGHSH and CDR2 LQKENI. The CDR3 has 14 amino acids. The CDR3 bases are TGTGCCAGCTCACCACCCACTAGCGTTGAGACCCAGTACTTC. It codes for CASSPPTSVETQYF.

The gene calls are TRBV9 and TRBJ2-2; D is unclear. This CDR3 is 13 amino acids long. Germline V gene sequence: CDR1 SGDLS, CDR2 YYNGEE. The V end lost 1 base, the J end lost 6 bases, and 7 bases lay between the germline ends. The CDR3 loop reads CASSVSFAGELFF. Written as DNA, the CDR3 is TGTGCCAGCAGCGTATCTTTCGCCGGGGAGCTGTTTTTT. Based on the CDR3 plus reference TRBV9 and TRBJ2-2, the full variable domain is DSGVTQTPKHLITATGQRVTLRCSPRSGDLSVYWYQQSLDQGLQFLIQYYNGEERAKGNILERFSAQQFPDLHSELNLSSLELGDSALYFCASSVSFAGELFFGEGSRLTVL.

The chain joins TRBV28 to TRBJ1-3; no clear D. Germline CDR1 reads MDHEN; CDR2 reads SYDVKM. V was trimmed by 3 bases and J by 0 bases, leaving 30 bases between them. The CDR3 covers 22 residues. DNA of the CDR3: TGTGCCAGCAGTTTCAGTTTTTCGCAGTCCCACCAGCAAATTTACTCTGGAAACACCATATATTTT. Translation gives CASSFSFSQSHQQIYSGNTIYF.

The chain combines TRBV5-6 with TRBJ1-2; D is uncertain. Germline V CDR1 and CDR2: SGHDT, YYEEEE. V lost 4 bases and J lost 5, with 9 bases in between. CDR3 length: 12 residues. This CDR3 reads CASSRIGYGYTF. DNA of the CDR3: TGTGCCAGCAGCCGTATTGGGTATGGCTACACCTTC.

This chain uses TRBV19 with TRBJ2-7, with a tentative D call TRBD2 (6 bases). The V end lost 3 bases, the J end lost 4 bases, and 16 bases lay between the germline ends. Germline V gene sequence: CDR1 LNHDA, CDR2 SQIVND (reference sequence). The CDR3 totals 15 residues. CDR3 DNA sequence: TGTGCCAGTAGTATTGTCTGGGGCGCGGGGTACGAGCAGTACTTC. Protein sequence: CASSIVWGAGYEQYF. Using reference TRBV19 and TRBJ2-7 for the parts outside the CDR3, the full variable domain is DGGITQSPKYLFRKEGQNVTLSCEQNLNHDAMYWYRQDPGQGLRLIYYSQIVNDFQKGDIAEGYSVSREKKESFPLTVTSAQKNPTAFYLCASSIVWGAGYEQYFGPGTRLTVT.

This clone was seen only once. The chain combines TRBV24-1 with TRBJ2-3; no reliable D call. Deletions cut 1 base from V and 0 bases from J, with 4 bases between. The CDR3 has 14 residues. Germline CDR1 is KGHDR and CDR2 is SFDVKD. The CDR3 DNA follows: TGTGCCACCAGTGATTTTCAAAGCACAGATACGCAGTATTTT. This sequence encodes CATSDFQSTDTQYF.

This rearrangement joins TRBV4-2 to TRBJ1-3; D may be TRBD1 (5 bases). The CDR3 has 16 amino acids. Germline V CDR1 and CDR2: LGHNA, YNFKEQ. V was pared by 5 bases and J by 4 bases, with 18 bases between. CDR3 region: CASSAARGAAGNTIYF. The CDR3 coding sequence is TGTGCCAGCAGCGCCGCTCGAGGGGCAGCGGGAAACACCATATATTTT.

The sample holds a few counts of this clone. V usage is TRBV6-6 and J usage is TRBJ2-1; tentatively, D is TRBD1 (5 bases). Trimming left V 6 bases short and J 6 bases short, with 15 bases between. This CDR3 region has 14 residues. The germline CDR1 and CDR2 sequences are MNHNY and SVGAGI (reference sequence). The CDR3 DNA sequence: TGTGCCAGCAGGGGTCGACAGTCGGCCAATGAGCAGTTCTTC. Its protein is CASRGRQSANEQFF.

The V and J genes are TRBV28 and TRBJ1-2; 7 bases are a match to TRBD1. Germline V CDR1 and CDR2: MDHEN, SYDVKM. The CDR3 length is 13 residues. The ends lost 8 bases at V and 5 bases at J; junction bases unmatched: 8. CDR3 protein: CASRRDRVYGYTF. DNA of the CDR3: TGTGCCAGCCGCCGGGACAGAGTTTATGGCTACACCTTC.

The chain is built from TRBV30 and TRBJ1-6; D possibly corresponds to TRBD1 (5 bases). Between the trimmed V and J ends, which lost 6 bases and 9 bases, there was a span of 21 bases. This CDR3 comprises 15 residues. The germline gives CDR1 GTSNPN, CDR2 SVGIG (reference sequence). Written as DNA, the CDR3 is TGTGCCTGCCCCTCCCGACAGAGCGGGGTTTCACCCCTCCACTTT. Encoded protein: CACPSRQSGVSPLHF.

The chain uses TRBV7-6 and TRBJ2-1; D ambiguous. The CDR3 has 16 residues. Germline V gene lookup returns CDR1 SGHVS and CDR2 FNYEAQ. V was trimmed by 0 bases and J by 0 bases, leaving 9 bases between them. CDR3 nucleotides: TGTGCCAGCAGCTTAGCGGGTTTTAGCTCCTACAATGAGCAGTTCTTC. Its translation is CASSLAGFSSYNEQFF.

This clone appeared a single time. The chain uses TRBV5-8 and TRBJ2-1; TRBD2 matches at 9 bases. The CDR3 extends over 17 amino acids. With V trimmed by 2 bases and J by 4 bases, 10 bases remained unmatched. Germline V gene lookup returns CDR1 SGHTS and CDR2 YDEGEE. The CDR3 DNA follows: TGTGCCAGCAGCTTCGTGGCAAGCGGGAGGTCTTACAATGAGCAGTTCTTC. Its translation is CASSFVASGRSYNEQFF.

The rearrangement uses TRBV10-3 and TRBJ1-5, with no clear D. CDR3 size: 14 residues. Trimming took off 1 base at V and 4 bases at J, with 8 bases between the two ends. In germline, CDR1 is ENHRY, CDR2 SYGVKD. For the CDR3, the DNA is TGTGCCATCAGTGAGTTTCAAGGAAATCAGCCCCAGCATTTT. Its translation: CAISEFQGNQPQHF.

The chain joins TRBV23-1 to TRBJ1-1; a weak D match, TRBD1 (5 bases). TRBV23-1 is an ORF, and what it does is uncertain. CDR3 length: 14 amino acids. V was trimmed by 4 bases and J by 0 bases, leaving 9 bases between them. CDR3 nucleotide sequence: TGCGCCAGCAGTCGGACAAGTATGAACACTGAAGCTTTCTTT. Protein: CASSRTSMNTEAFF.

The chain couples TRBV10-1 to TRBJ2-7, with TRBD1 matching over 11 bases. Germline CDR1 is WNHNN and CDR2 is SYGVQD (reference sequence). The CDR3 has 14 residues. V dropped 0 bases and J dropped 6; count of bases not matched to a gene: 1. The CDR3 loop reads CASSESGTGGEQYF. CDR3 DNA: TGCGCCAGCAGTGAGTCGGGGACAGGGGGCGAGCAGTACTTC.